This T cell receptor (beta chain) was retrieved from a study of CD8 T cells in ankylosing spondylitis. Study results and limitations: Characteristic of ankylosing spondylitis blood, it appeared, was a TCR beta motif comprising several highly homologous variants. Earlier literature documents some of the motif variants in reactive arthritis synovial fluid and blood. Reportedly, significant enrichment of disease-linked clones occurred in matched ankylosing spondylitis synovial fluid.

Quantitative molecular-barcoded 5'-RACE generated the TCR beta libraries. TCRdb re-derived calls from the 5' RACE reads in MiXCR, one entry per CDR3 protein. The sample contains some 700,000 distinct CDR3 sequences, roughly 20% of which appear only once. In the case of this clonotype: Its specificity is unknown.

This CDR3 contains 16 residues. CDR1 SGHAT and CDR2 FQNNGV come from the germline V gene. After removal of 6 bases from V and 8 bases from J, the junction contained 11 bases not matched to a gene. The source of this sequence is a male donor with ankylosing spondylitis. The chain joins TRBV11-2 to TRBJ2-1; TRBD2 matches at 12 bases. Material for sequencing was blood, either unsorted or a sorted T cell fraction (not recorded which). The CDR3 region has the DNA TGTGCCAGCAGTCCTAGCGGGGGGGCCTCCCGAGATGAGCAGTTCTTC. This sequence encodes CASSPSGGASRDEQFF.